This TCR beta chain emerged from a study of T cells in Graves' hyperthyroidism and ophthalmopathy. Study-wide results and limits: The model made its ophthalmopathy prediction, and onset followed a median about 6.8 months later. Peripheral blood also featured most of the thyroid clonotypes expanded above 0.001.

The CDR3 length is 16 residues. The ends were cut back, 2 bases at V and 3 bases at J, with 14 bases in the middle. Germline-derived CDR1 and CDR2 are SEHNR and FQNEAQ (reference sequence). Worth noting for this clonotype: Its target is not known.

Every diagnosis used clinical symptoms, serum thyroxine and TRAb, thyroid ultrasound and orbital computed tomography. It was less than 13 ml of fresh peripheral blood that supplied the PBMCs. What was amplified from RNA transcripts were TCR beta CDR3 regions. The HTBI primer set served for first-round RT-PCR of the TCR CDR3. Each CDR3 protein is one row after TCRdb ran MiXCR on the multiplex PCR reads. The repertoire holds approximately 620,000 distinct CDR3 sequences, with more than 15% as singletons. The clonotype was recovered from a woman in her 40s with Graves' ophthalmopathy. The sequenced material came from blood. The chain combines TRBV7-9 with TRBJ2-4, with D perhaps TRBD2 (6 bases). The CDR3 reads CASSLSAGYDKNIQYF. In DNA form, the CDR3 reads TGTGCCAGCAGCTTATCGGCGGGGTACGACAAAAACATTCAGTACTTC.